This T cell receptor beta chain was sequenced for a study of CD8 T cells in ankylosing spondylitis. One entry per CDR3 protein results from TCRdb running MiXCR on the 5' RACE reads. The sample has about 360,000 distinct CDR3 sequences; about 15% are singletons. Per the germline V gene, CDR1 is ENHRY and CDR2 is SYGVKD. This CDR3 comprises 15 residues. V shed 11 bases and J shed 1 base, with 20 bases lying between them. The sequencing sample was made of blood, either unsorted or a sorted T cell fraction (not recorded which). The chain employs TRBV10-3 and TRBJ1-2; a possible D gene is TRBD1 (5 bases). This TCR derives from a male donor with ankylosing spondylitis or in good health (not recorded which). The CDR3 sequence is CAVTASGLSNYGYTF. The CDR3 DNA reads as TGTGCCGTGACAGCTTCCGGCCTCAGTAACTATGGCTACACCTTC.